This T cell receptor (beta chain) appears in the sequencing data of a study of CD8 T cells in ankylosing spondylitis. Overall study results and limits: The authors found the disease-linked clones to be CD8+ and relatively rare in peripheral blood. Both synovial fluid and blood in reactive arthritis had previously been reported to carry some motif variants. Roughly 8 highly homologous variants made up a TCR beta motif, and this motif appeared characteristic of ankylosing spondylitis blood.

It was by quantitative 5'-RACE with molecular barcodes that TCR beta libraries were made. Each CDR3 protein is one row after TCRdb ran MiXCR on the 5' RACE reads. The sample includes 200,000 to 250,000 distinct CDR3 sequences, around 19% of them seen just once. Germline V CDR1 and CDR2: SGHRS, YFSETQ. V was pared by 1 base and J by 0 bases, with 11 bases between. The CDR3 covers 15 residues. In this sample, this clonotype turned up a few times. The antigen remains undetermined. The specimen was blood, either unsorted or a sorted T cell fraction (not recorded which). V usage is TRBV5-1 and J usage is TRBJ2-7, with no clear D. The clonotype originates from a male donor with ankylosing spondylitis. In DNA form, the CDR3 reads TGCGCCAGCAGCTTGTGGGTCAGAAACTCCTACGAGCAGTACTTC. Its protein product is CASSLWVRNSYEQYF.